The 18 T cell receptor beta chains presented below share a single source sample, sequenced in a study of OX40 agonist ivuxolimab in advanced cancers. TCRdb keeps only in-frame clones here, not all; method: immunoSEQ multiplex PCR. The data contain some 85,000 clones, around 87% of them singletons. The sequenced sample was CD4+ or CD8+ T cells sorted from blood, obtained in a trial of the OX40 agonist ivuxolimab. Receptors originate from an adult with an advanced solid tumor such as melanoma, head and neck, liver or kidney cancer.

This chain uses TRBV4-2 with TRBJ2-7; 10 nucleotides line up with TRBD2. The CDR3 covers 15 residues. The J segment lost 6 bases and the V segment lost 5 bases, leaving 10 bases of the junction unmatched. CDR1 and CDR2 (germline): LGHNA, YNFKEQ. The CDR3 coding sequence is TGTGCCAGCAGCGGCGAGGGACTAGCGTCTGGCGAGCAGTACTTC. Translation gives CASSGEGLASGEQYF.

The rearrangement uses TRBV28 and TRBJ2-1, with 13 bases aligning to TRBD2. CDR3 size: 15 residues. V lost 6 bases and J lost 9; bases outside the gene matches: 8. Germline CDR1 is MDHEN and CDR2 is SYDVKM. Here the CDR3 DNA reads TGTGCCAGCAGCGGTACTAGCGGGAGGGCAGCTGAGCAGTTCTTC. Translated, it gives CASSGTSGRAAEQFF.

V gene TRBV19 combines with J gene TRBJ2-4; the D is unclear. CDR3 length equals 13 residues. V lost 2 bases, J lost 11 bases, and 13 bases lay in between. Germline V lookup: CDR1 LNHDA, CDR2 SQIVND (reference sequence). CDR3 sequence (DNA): TGTGCCAGTAGTATAAGGTACAATCAGGTTCAGTACTTC. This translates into CASSIRYNQVQYF.

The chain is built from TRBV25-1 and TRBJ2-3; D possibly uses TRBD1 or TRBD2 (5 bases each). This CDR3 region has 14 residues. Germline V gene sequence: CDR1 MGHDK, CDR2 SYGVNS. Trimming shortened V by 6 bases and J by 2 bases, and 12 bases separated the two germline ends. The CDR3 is CASRHPGPTDTQYF. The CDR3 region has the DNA TGTGCCAGCAGGCATCCGGGGCCCACAGATACGCAGTATTTT. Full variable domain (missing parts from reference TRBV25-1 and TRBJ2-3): EADIYQTPRYLVIGTGKKITLECSQTMGHDKMYWYQQDPGMELHLIHYSYGVNSTEKGDLSSESTVSRIRTEHFPLTLESARPSHTSQYLCASRHPGPTDTQYFGPGTRLTVL.

The CDR3 sequence is CASSQNLAASYNEQFF. The CDR3 DNA follows: TGCGCCAGCAGCCAGAATCTAGCGGCCTCCTACAATGAGCAGTTCTTC. This chain connects TRBV4-1 to TRBJ2-1; 7 bases are a match to TRBD2. Per the germline V gene, CDR1 is MGHRA and CDR2 is YSYEKL. The CDR3 is made up of 16 amino acids. After removal of 3 bases from V and 0 bases from J, the junction contained 5 bases not matched to a gene.

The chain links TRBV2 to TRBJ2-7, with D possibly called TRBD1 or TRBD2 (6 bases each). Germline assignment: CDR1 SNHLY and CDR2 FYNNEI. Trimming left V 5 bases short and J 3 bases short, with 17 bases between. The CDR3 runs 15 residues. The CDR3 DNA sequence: TGTGCCAGCAGTTCAAGGGGGGAGGTGAACTACGAGCAGTACTTC. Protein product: CASSSRGEVNYEQYF.

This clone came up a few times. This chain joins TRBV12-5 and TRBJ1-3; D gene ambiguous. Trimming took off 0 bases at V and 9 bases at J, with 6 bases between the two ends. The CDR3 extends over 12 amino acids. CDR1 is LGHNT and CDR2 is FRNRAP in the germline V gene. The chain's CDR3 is CASGLVGSTIYF. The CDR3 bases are TGTGCTAGTGGTTTGGTCGGCAGCACCATATATTTT.

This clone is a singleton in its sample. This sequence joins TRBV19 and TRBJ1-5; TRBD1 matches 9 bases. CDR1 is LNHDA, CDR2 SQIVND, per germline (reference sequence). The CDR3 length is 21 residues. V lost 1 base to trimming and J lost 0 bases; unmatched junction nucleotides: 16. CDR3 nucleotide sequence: TGTGCCAGTAGTATAGGCGCGAGGGGACAGGGAACCGCTTTTAGCAATCAGCCCCAGCATTTT. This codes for CASSIGARGQGTAFSNQPQHF.

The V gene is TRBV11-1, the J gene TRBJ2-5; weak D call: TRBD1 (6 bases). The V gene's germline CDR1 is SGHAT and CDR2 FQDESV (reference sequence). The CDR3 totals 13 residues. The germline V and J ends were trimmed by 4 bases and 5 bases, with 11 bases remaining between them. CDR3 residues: CASSWDQGETQYF. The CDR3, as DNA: TGTGCCAGCAGCTGGGACCAGGGGGAGACCCAGTACTTC.

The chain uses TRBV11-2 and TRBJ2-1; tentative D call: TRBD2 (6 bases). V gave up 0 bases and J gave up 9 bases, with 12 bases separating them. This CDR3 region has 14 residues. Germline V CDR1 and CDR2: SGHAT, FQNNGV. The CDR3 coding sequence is TGTGCCAGCAGCTTAGAACTACTAGCTTCTGAGCAGTTCTTC. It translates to CASSLELLASEQFF.

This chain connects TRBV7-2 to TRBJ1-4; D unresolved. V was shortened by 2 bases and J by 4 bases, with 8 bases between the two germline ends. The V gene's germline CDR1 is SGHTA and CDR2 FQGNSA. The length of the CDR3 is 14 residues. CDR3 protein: CASSLRGFNEKLFF. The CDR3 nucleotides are TGTGCCAGCAGCTTACGTGGTTTTAATGAAAAACTGTTTTTT. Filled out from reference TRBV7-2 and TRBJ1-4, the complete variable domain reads GAGVSQSPSNKVTEKGKDVELRCDPISGHTALYWYRQSLGQGLEFLIYFQGNSAPDKSGLPSDRFSAERTGGSVSTLTIQRTQQEDSAVYLCASSLRGFNEKLFFGSGTQLSVL.

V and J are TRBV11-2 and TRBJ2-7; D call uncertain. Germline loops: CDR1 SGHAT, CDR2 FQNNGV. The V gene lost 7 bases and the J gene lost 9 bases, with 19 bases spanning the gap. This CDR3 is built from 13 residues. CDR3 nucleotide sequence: TGTGCCAGCACTACGGTGCCGCAGAATCCGCAGTACTTC. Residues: CASTTVPQNPQYF.

The CDR3 region has the DNA TGTGCCAGCAGCTCGACTAGCGGCAGATCCTACGAGCAGTACTTC. This gives the protein CASSSTSGRSYEQYF. This chain uses TRBV7-9 with TRBJ2-7, with TRBD2 matching 9 bases. After removal of 4 bases from V and 1 base from J, the junction contained 5 bases not matched to a gene. The V gene's germline CDR1 is SEHNR and CDR2 FQNEAQ (reference sequence). The CDR3 is made up of 15 amino acids.

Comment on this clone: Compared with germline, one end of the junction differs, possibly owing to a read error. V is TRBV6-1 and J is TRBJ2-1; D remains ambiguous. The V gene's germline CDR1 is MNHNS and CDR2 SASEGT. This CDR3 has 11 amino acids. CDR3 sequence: CASSLNKEQFF. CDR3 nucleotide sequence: TGTGCCAGCAGCCTAAACAAGGAGCAGTTCTTC.

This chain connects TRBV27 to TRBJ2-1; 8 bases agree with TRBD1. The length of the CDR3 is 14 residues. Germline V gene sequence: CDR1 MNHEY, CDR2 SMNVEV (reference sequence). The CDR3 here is CPSPPGQGKREQFF. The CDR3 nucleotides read TGTCCAAGTCCCCCCGGACAGGGTAAACGTGAGCAGTTCTTC.

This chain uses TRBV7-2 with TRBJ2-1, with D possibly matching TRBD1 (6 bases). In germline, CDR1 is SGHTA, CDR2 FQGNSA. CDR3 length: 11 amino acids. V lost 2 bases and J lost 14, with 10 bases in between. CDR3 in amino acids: CASSLNREKFF. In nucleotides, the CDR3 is TGTGCCAGCAGCTTAAACAGGGAGAAGTTCTTC. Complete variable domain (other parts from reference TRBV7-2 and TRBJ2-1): GAGVSQSPSNKVTEKGKDVELRCDPISGHTALYWYRQSLGQGLEFLIYFQGNSAPDKSGLPSDRFSAERTGGSVSTLTIQRTQQEDSAVYLCASSLNREKFFGPGTRLTVL.

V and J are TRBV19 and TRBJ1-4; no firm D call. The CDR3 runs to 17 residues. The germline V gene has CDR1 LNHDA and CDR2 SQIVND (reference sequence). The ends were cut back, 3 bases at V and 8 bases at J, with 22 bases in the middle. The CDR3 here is CASSILVPANTKEKLFF. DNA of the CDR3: TGTGCCAGTAGTATCTTAGTACCGGCCAACACCAAGGAAAAACTGTTTTTT.

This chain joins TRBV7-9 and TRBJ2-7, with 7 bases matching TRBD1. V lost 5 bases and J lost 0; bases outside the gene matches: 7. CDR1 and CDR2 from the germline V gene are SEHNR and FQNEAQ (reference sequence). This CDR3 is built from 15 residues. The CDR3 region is CASSASGTASYEQYF. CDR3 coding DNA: TGTGCCAGCAGCGCCTCCGGGACAGCCTCCTACGAGCAGTACTTC.